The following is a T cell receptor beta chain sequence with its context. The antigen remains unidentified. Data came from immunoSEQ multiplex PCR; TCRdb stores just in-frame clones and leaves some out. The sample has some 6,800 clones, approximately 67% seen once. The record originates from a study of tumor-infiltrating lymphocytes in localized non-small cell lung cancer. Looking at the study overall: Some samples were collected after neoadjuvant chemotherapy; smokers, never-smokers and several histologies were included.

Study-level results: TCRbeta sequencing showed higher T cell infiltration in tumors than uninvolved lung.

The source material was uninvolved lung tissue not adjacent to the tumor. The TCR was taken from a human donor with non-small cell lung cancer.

In nucleotides, the CDR3 is TGTGCCAGCAGCTTGCGGTCTAAAGGACCTTACAATGAGCAGTTCTTC. This translates into CASSLRSKGPYNEQFF. The gene calls are TRBV5-4 and TRBJ2-1, with D unclear. V was cut by 1 base and J by 4 bases, with 15 bases left in between. There are 16 residues in the CDR3. Germline V CDR1 and CDR2: SGHNT, YYREEE (reference sequence). The whole variable domain, filled in from reference TRBV5-4 and TRBJ2-1, reads ETGVTQSPTHLIKTRGQQVTLRCSSQSGHNTVSWYQQALGQGPQFIFQYYREEENGRGNFPPRFSGLQFPNYSSELNVNALELDDSALYLCASSLRSKGPYNEQFFGPGTRLTVL.